This T cell receptor beta chain stems from a study of blood T cell repertoires in COVID-19. Study-wide background: The study drew acute and convalescent COVID-19 samples from the United States, Italy and Spain.

Donors were grouped by their self-reported clinical history. Authors' data handling: Amplifying reference gene primers gave estimates of nucleated cell counts. Sequencing was performed with immunoSEQ multiplex PCR; in TCRdb, only in-frame clones are kept and a portion is missing. V and J calls plus clone size are reproduced from that table; the DNA served to infer D and trimming. Of some 210,000 clones in the sample, more than 70% were seen once. The germline gives CDR1 SGHTA, CDR2 FQGNSA. V dropped 4 bases and J dropped 5; count of bases not matched to a gene: 9. This CDR3 comprises 15 residues. The TCR comes from a man in his thirties or forties with acute COVID-19. Sequenced sample: PBMCs or T cells enriched from blood (not recorded which). V gene TRBV7-2 combines with J gene TRBJ2-5; 8 bases are a match to TRBD2. CDR3 residues: CASSSQGRGAETQYF. CDR3 in DNA: TGTGCCAGCAGCTCCCAAGGGCGGGGGGCCGAGACCCAGTACTTC. Drawing the rest from reference TRBV7-2 and TRBJ2-5, the complete variable domain is GAGVSQSPSNKVTEKGKDVELRCDPISGHTALYWYRQSLGQGLEFLIYFQGNSAPDKSGLPSDRFSAERTGGSVSTLTIQRTQQEDSAVYLCASSSQGRGAETQYFGPGTRLLVL.